Below are 26 T cell receptor beta chains sequenced from a single sample in a study of T cell responses to AZD1222 COVID-19 vaccine. Sequencing used immunoSEQ multiplex PCR; TCRdb keeps in-frame clones, though not all of them. Of approximately 100,000 clones listed, about 90% are singletons. The sample here was peripheral blood, taken on day 0 of AZD1222 vaccination. Every receptor here comes from an adult in good health.

This clone appeared once. The rearrangement uses TRBV5-1 and TRBJ1-3; no definite D call. The CDR3 spans 14 residues. Trimming removed 6 bases at V and 6 bases at J, with 16 bases between. CDR1 is SGHRS, CDR2 YFSETQ, per germline. This chain's CDR3 is CASIEGVRSNTIYF. In DNA, the CDR3 is TGCGCCAGCATAGAAGGCGTCAGATCAAACACCATATATTTT.

This chain links TRBV6-5 with TRBJ2-1; D is unresolved. V was clipped by 0 bases and J by 3 bases, with 12 bases between them. Germline CDR1 is MNHEY and CDR2 is SVGAGI. CDR3 size: 16 residues. This CDR3 reads CASSYSLGGNYNEQFF. The CDR3 DNA sequence: TGTGCCAGCAGTTACTCTCTTGGTGGGAACTACAATGAGCAGTTCTTC.

This clone has a single count. This rearrangement joins TRBV29-1 to TRBJ1-2, with 10 bases lining up with TRBD1. J was trimmed by 6 bases and V by 5 bases; bases with no gene match: 3. The germline gives CDR1 SQVTM, CDR2 ANQGSEA. The CDR3 runs 12 residues. Here the CDR3 reads CSVTDRGNGYTF. The CDR3 DNA sequence: TGCAGCGTTACGGACAGGGGGAATGGCTACACCTTC.

The rearrangement links TRBV27 to TRBJ2-7; 8 nucleotides match TRBD1. The CDR3 contains 14 residues. V gave up 2 bases and J gave up 3 bases; unmatched junction bases: 3. CDR1 MNHEY and CDR2 SMNVEV come from the germline V gene (reference sequence). The CDR3 sequence: CASSLRTGYYEQYF. CDR3 sequence (DNA): TGTGCCAGCAGTTTAAGGACAGGGTACTACGAGCAGTACTTC.

The chain recombines TRBV9 with TRBJ2-5; D is unclear. This CDR3 comprises 12 residues. The V end was cut by 0 bases, the J end by 5 bases, with 5 bases between. CDR1 and CDR2 (germline): SGDLS, YYNGEE. The CDR3 here is CASSVGLETQYF. DNA for the CDR3: TGTGCCAGCAGCGTAGGATTGGAGACCCAGTACTTC.

The chain carries TRBV11-2 and TRBJ1-2; TRBD1 matches at 7 bases. The CDR3 spans 17 residues. Germline values: CDR1 SGHAT, CDR2 FQNNGV. After removal of 5 bases from V and 2 bases from J, the junction contained 14 bases not matched to a gene. For the CDR3, the DNA is TGTGCCAGCAGCCCCCTTCGGAGACAGGGACGAAACTATGGCTACACCTTC. Its translation is CASSPLRRQGRNYGYTF.

This rearrangement joins TRBV6-5 to TRBJ1-2, with D possibly being TRBD1 (5 bases). The V end lost 6 bases, the J end lost 8 bases, and 16 bases lay between the germline ends. CDR1 MNHEY and CDR2 SVGAGI come from the germline V gene. This CDR3 has 13 residues. Here the CDR3 DNA reads TGTGCCAGCAGCCTAAGGGGCGGGGGAGGCTACACCTTC. It encodes CASSLRGGGGYTF.

The rearrangement joins TRBV7-6 to TRBJ1-1, with D perhaps matching TRBD1 (5 bases). Looked up from germline, CDR1 is SGHVS and CDR2 is FNYEAQ. CDR3 length equals 15 residues. Trimming pared 3 bases from V and 4 bases from J, leaving 15 bases between. CDR3 region: CASSFTRGRGTEAFF. For the CDR3, the DNA is TGTGCCAGCAGCTTCACCCGGGGCCGTGGCACTGAAGCTTTCTTT.

The chain joins TRBV28 to TRBJ2-2, with D perhaps TRBD1 (6 bases). This CDR3 is 16 amino acids long. The ends were cut back, 1 base at V and 5 bases at J, with 14 bases in the middle. Germline V lookup: CDR1 MDHEN, CDR2 SYDVKM. In DNA, the CDR3 is TGTGCCAGCAGTTTATCCGGGCAGGGGAAGACCGGGGAGCTGTTTTTT. Translation gives CASSLSGQGKTGELFF.

V and J are TRBV3-1 (or the pseudogene TRBV3-2) and TRBJ2-2, with D maybe TRBD2 (5 bases). The V and J ends lost 0 bases and 5 bases respectively, with 13 bases between them. The CDR3 extends over 16 amino acids. Germline V gives CDR1 LGHDT, CDR2 YNNKEL (reference sequence). CDR3 protein: CASSQDLGIATGELFF. The CDR3 region has the DNA TGTGCCAGCAGCCAAGATTTAGGGATAGCGACCGGGGAGCTGTTTTTT.

J is TRBJ2-3 and V is TRBV7-2; no firm D call. The CDR3 is made up of 14 amino acids. Looked up from germline, CDR1 is SGHTA and CDR2 is FQGNSA. The V and J ends lost 4 bases and 0 bases respectively, with 8 bases between them. Here the CDR3 DNA reads TGTGCCAGCAGCTCCTATTTAAGCACAGATACGCAGTATTTT. It specifies CASSSYLSTDTQYF.

This clone was counted a few times. The genes are TRBV5-3 and TRBJ1-6; 12 bases are a match to TRBD1. TRBV5-3 is filed as an ORF, its function uncertain. This CDR3 contains 19 residues. V lost 4 bases, J lost 6 bases, and 14 bases stayed unmatched. The CDR3 region has the DNA TGTGCCAGAAGCCCAAAAAGGGGACAGGGGGCAAGAGGTAATTCACCCCTCCACTTT. As protein: CARSPKRGQGARGNSPLHF.

The chain couples TRBV7-9 to TRBJ2-2; 11 nucleotides agree with TRBD1. The CDR3 is 17 residues long. Losses at the gene ends were 2 bases for V and 7 bases for J; bases not matched to a gene: 9. Germline V gene lookup returns CDR1 SEHNR and CDR2 FQNEAQ (reference sequence). The CDR3 loop is CASSLIPVDRGHGELFF. In DNA, the CDR3 is TGTGCCAGCAGCTTAATACCGGTGGACAGGGGGCACGGGGAGCTGTTTTTT.

V and J are TRBV7-9 and TRBJ2-1; no clear D gene. V was clipped by 1 base and J by 9 bases, with 4 bases between them. The CDR3 runs to 11 residues. In germline, CDR1 is SEHNR, CDR2 FQNEAQ (reference sequence). The CDR3 sequence: CASSLVPEQFF. The CDR3 DNA reads as TGTGCCAGCAGCTTAGTTCCTGAGCAGTTCTTC.

The chain couples TRBV4-2 to TRBJ2-6; TRBD1 agrees at 11 bases. CDR3 size: 18 residues. Germline CDR1 reads LGHNA; CDR2 reads YNFKEQ. V was pared by 5 bases and J by 4 bases, with 10 bases of the junction left unmatched. CDR3 nucleotides: TGTGCCAGCAGCTCCACCGGGACAGGGGGGCTGGGGGCCAACGTCCTGACTTTC. Its protein product is CASSSTGTGGLGANVLTF.

V and J are TRBV5-8 and TRBJ2-7, with a weak D call TRBD2 (5 bases). Germline values: CDR1 SGHTS, CDR2 YDEGEE. V lost 2 bases, J lost 0 bases, and 15 bases lay in between. The CDR3 sequence is 16 residues long. Here the CDR3 DNA reads TGTGCCAGCAGCTTCAATAAAGGAGCGGACTCCTACGAGCAGTACTTC. Its protein product is CASSFNKGADSYEQYF.

This clone was seen once. The chain couples TRBV6-5 to TRBJ1-1; maybe TRBD1 (5 bases). The length of the CDR3 is 15 residues. V was cut by 4 bases and J by 1 base, with 13 bases left in between. Germline V lookup: CDR1 MNHEY, CDR2 SVGAGI. The CDR3 nucleotides are TGTGCCAGCAGTTCTGCGGGGGTCCCGAACACTGAAGCTTTCTTT. Amino acid sequence: CASSSAGVPNTEAFF.

In the case of this clone: One junction end does not reproduce the germline sequence, and a read error may be involved. The chain employs TRBV11-2 and TRBJ2-5; 8 bases are shared with TRBD1. The CDR3 runs to 16 residues. Germline CDR1 is SGHAT and CDR2 is FQNNGV. The CDR3 sequence: CASSLDGTGGQETQYF. The CDR3 coding sequence is TGTGCCAGCAGCCTAGATGGGACAGGTGGGCAAGAGACCCAGTACTTC.

The chain joins TRBV30 to TRBJ1-2; D remains unclear. The CDR3 is 13 residues long. Germline CDR1 and CDR2: GTSNPN and SVGIG (reference sequence). V lost 2 bases and J 3 bases, leaving 10 bases between the germline ends. The CDR3 sequence is CAWSPMGDYGYTF. The CDR3 bases are TGTGCCTGGAGTCCGATGGGAGACTATGGCTACACCTTC.

The rearrangement links TRBV19 to TRBJ2-7, with 13 bases lining up with TRBD2. Germline-derived CDR1 and CDR2 are LNHDA and SQIVND (reference sequence). Losses at the gene ends were 4 bases for V and 4 bases for J; bases not matched to a gene: 4. The CDR3 extends over 15 amino acids. Written as DNA, the CDR3 is TGTGCCAGTAGTACCGGACTAGCGGGGGTTTACGAGCAGTACTTC. The encoded protein is CASSTGLAGVYEQYF.

The chain has TRBV5-1 and TRBJ1-1; 12 bases line up with TRBD1. The V gene's germline CDR1 is SGHRS and CDR2 YFSETQ. The CDR3 totals 18 residues. V dropped 2 bases and J dropped 5; count of bases not matched to a gene: 13. CDR3 sequence: CASSFQSGTGGGRTEAFF. The DNA of the CDR3 is TGCGCCAGCAGCTTTCAATCCGGGACAGGGGGCGGTAGGACTGAAGCTTTCTTT.

The chain is built from TRBV24-1 and TRBJ2-1, with TRBD2 as a possible D gene (6 bases). V lost 2 bases, J lost 9 bases, and 13 bases lay in between. CDR3 length: 14 amino acids. Germline V gene sequence: CDR1 KGHDR, CDR2 SFDVKD. The CDR3 DNA sequence: TGTGCCACCAGTGATTCGTATAGGAGGGCTGAGCAGTTCTTC. Protein: CATSDSYRRAEQFF.

For the CDR3, the DNA is TGTGCCAGCAGCCCCCGGGACAGACCGCACGAGCAGTACTTC. Translated, it gives CASSPRDRPHEQYF. The chain recombines TRBV9 with TRBJ2-7; 7 positions match TRBD1. From germline, CDR1 is SGDLS and CDR2 YYNGEE. The V segment lost 4 bases and the J segment 5 bases; nucleotides outside the gene matches: 9. The CDR3 has 14 residues.

V gene TRBV10-3 combines with J gene TRBJ1-1; no clear D gene. Germline CDR1 is ENHRY and CDR2 is SYGVKD. Trimming stripped 3 bases from V and 1 base from J, with 6 bases between. The length of the CDR3 is 13 residues. The CDR3 nucleotides are TGTGCCATCAGTGACAGAAAGAACACTGAAGCTTTCTTT. Amino acids: CAISDRKNTEAFF.

The CDR3 reads CASSQRPGLNYEQYF. The CDR3 DNA reads TGCGCCAGCTCCCAACGACCGGGACTCAACTACGAGCAGTACTTC. The V call is TRBV4-1, the J call TRBJ2-7; TRBD2 might be the D (6 bases). This CDR3 comprises 15 residues. CDR1 and CDR2 (germline): MGHRA, YSYEKL. V dropped 8 bases and J dropped 3 bases, with 20 bases sitting between them.

The V and J genes are TRBV7-3 and TRBJ1-1; D call uncertain. The CDR3 has 14 residues. Germline loops: CDR1 SGHTA, CDR2 FQGTGA. V was trimmed by 5 bases and J by 4 bases, leaving 14 bases between them. The CDR3 nucleotides read TGTGCCAGCAGCCGTCTTCCGGAGGGCACTGAAGCTTTCTTT. As protein: CASSRLPEGTEAFF.